Listed here are 23 T cell receptor beta chains from one sample, sequenced in a study of T cells in lung cancer brain metastases. Repertoires were generated with immunoSEQ multiplex PCR, while TCRdb's copy carries only in-frame clones and drops some. The sample contains approximately 2,900 clones, approximately 85% of which appear only once. The specimen was tumor tissue from the primary lung tumor. These TCRs come from an older woman with non-small cell lung cancer.

V gene TRBV4-3 combines with J gene TRBJ1-1; D is unresolved. CDR1 and CDR2 from the germline V gene are LGHNA and YSLEER. Trimming left V 0 bases short and J 1 base short, with 9 bases between. The CDR3 loop spans 15 amino acids. This CDR3 is CASSQDRHPNTEAFF. CDR3 DNA: TGCGCCAGCAGCCAAGATAGACACCCGAACACTGAAGCTTTCTTT.

The chain has TRBV5-1 and TRBJ2-7; 9 bases align to TRBD1. Unmatched junction bases numbered 13, after V lost 3 bases and J lost 6 bases. Germline V gives CDR1 SGHRS, CDR2 YFSETQ. The CDR3 is 16 amino acids. The CDR3 bases are TGCGCCAGCAGCTACTCATACGGGACAGGGTCCACCGAGCAGTACTTC. It translates to CASSYSYGTGSTEQYF.

V gene TRBV14 combines with J gene TRBJ2-1; D call uncertain. Per the germline V gene, CDR1 is SGHDN and CDR2 is FVKESK. Trimming shortened V by 1 base and J by 0 bases, and 7 bases separated the two germline ends. The CDR3 loop spans 15 amino acids. This CDR3 reads CASSQVQSSYNEQFF. CDR3 sequence (DNA): TGTGCCAGCAGCCAAGTGCAGAGCTCCTACAATGAGCAGTTCTTC.

The V gene is TRBV7-2, the J gene TRBJ1-3; D gene uncertain. V shed 2 bases and J shed 0 bases, with 20 bases lying between them. Per the germline V gene, CDR1 is SGHTA and CDR2 is FQGNSA. The CDR3 runs to 19 residues. CDR3: CASSLTQFMRSHSGNTIYF. The CDR3 coding sequence is TGTGCCAGCAGCTTAACCCAGTTTATGCGGAGTCACTCTGGAAACACCATATATTTT.

In regard to this clone: Other DNA sequences from this sample encode an identical CDR3 as well. This CDR3 reads CAGTTGLDEQFF. In DNA form, the CDR3 reads TGTGCCGGAACGACAGGGCTAGATGAGCAGTTCTTC. The chain has TRBV7-9 and TRBJ2-1; 7 nucleotides line up with TRBD1. With V trimmed by 11 bases and J by 8 bases, 9 bases remained unmatched. CDR3 length equals 12 residues. Germline values: CDR1 SEHNR, CDR2 FQNEAQ (reference sequence).

This clone has more than one count but fewer than ten. This chain joins TRBV14 and TRBJ2-1; D is tentatively TRBD1 or TRBD2 (5 bases each). V was clipped by 4 bases and J by 6 bases, with 13 bases between them. Germline V lookup: CDR1 SGHDN, CDR2 FVKESK. CDR3 length equals 14 residues. CDR3 coding DNA: TGTGCCAGCAGCCTAAAGGGGCGGGCCAATGAGCAGTTCTTC. Translating it yields CASSLKGRANEQFF.

This clone was seen a handful of times. The CDR3 here is CASSLFPFYEQYF. Here the CDR3 DNA reads TGTGCCAGCAGCCTTTTCCCCTTCTACGAGCAGTACTTC. This sequence joins TRBV27 and TRBJ2-7, with unresolved D. V lost 6 bases and J 3 bases, leaving 12 bases between the germline ends. CDR1 is MNHEY and CDR2 is SMNVEV in the germline V gene (reference sequence). The CDR3 contains 13 residues.

The CDR3: CASRSQGYNEQFF. Here the CDR3 DNA reads TGTGCCAGCAGGTCACAGGGTTACAATGAGCAGTTCTTC. This chain uses TRBV5-4 with TRBJ2-1; the D gene is possibly TRBD1 (6 bases). Germline loops: CDR1 SGHNT, CDR2 YYREEE (reference sequence). Trimming left V 5 bases short and J 4 bases short, with 10 bases between. The CDR3 spans 13 residues.

The V call is TRBV7-9, the J call TRBJ1-4; D unclear. The germline V gene has CDR1 SEHNR and CDR2 FQNEAQ (reference sequence). The CDR3 has 16 amino acids. V lost 4 bases to trimming and J lost 5 bases, with 17 bases between them. In nucleotides, the CDR3 is TGTGCCAGCAGCTCTAAGGGTCTAGGGTGGAATGAAAAACTGTTTTTT. Encoded protein: CASSSKGLGWNEKLFF. The full variable domain, completed using reference TRBV7-9 and TRBJ1-4, is DTGVSQNPRHKITKRGQNVTFRCDPISEHNRLYWYRQTLGQGPEFLTYFQNEAQLEKSRLLSDRFSAERPKGSFSTLEIQRTEQGDSAMYLCASSSKGLGWNEKLFFGSGTQLSVL.

J is TRBJ2-5 and V is TRBV28, with D maybe TRBD1 (6 bases). The V and J ends lost 3 bases and 7 bases respectively, with 15 bases between them. CDR3 size: 14 residues. The V gene's germline CDR1 is MDHEN and CDR2 SYDVKM. Here the CDR3 reads CASSLSGAFGTQYF. The CDR3 DNA reads TGTGCCAGCAGTTTGTCAGGGGCTTTCGGGACCCAGTACTTC.

The genes are TRBV5-4 and TRBJ2-6; D is possibly TRBD1 (5 bases). CDR1 and CDR2 from the germline V gene are SGHNT and YYREEE (reference sequence). This CDR3 is built from 16 residues. The V and J ends lost 0 bases and 3 bases respectively, with 10 bases between them. CDR3 DNA: TGTGCCAGCAGCTTGGGACAGAGCGTTGGGGCCAACGTCCTGACTTTC. It encodes CASSLGQSVGANVLTF.

CDR3 loop: CASSLSRGEQYF. Here the CDR3 DNA reads TGTGCCAGCAGCTTGTCCCGGGGTGAGCAGTACTTC. The chain couples TRBV5-8 to TRBJ2-7, with D perhaps matching TRBD2 (5 bases). The V and J ends lost 1 base and 7 bases respectively, with 9 bases between them. The CDR3 has 12 residues. The germline V gene has CDR1 SGHTS and CDR2 YDEGEE.

This clone showed up just a few times. V usage is TRBV7-9 and J usage is TRBJ2-1, with TRBD2 matching 8 bases. Germline V CDR1 and CDR2: SEHNR, FQNEAQ (reference sequence). This CDR3 is 15 amino acids long. V lost 3 bases and J lost 4; bases outside the gene matches: 5. Here the CDR3 reads CASSFVRGGYNEQFF. The CDR3 nucleotides read TGTGCCAGCAGCTTTGTTCGGGGGGGGTACAATGAGCAGTTCTTC.

This rearrangement joins TRBV7-9 to TRBJ2-5, with D possibly being TRBD1 (5 bases). CDR3 size: 15 residues. V was clipped by 7 bases and J by 5 bases, with 20 bases between them. Germline assignment: CDR1 SEHNR and CDR2 FQNEAQ (reference sequence). For the CDR3, the DNA is TGTGCCAGCACCCAACCACAGACAGAAGACGAGACCCAGTACTTC. It yields the protein CASTQPQTEDETQYF.

The rearrangement links TRBV27 to TRBJ1-2; 10 nucleotides match TRBD1. The CDR3 has 17 amino acids. V shed 0 bases, J shed 0 bases, and the junction held 4 bases outside the gene matches. Germline V gives CDR1 MNHEY, CDR2 SMNVEV (reference sequence). The CDR3 nucleotides read TGTGCCAGCAGTTTATCGACAGGGGGCCCAGCTAACTATGGCTACACCTTC. Translating gives CASSLSTGGPANYGYTF.

The J gene is TRBJ1-6, the V gene TRBV9; D might be TRBD1 (5 bases). Germline CDR1 is SGDLS and CDR2 is YYNGEE. CDR3 length equals 14 residues. The V end lost 4 bases, the J end lost 6 bases, and 11 bases lay between the germline ends. The CDR3: CASSLGTANSPLHF. CDR3 bases: TGTGCCAGCAGCCTCGGGACCGCTAATTCACCCCTCCACTTT.

This sequence joins TRBV6-6 and TRBJ2-3, with 8 bases that match TRBD1. Trimming at V came to 6 bases and at J to 5 bases, leaving 7 bases not matched to a gene. The CDR3 is 14 residues long. Germline V gives CDR1 MNHNY, CDR2 SVGAGI (reference sequence). CDR3 in DNA: TGTGCCAGCAGCCCTGGACAGGGTAGAGATACGCAGTATTTT. This codes for CASSPGQGRDTQYF.

The rearrangement links TRBV5-1 to TRBJ2-5; D not resolved. Germline assignment: CDR1 SGHRS and CDR2 YFSETQ. The CDR3 length is 14 residues. V gave up 4 bases and J gave up 1 base, with 11 bases separating them. The CDR3 spells CASSPDGSQETQYF. The CDR3 DNA is TGCGCCAGCAGCCCGGACGGTAGCCAAGAGACCCAGTACTTC.

The V call is TRBV5-1, the J call TRBJ2-5; tentatively, D is TRBD1 (5 bases). The V end lost 2 bases, the J end lost 2 bases, and 10 bases lay between the germline ends. The CDR3 loop spans 14 amino acids. The V gene's germline CDR1 is SGHRS and CDR2 YFSETQ. The CDR3 DNA follows: TGCGCCAGCAGCTTCCAGGGTGATCAAGAGACCCAGTACTTC. Protein product: CASSFQGDQETQYF.

The chain joins TRBV11-2 to TRBJ1-1; 8 bases align to TRBD1. The J segment lost 1 base and the V segment lost 5 bases, leaving 9 bases of the junction unmatched. The CDR3 extends over 16 amino acids. Germline V lookup: CDR1 SGHAT, CDR2 FQNNGV. Here the CDR3 DNA reads TGTGCCAGCAGCCCCACGTACGGACAGGGGAACACTGAAGCTTTCTTT. It encodes CASSPTYGQGNTEAFF. The entire variable domain, with the rest obtained from reference TRBV11-2 and TRBJ1-1, is as follows: EAGVAQSPRYKIIEKRQSVAFWCNPISGHATLYWYQQILGQGPKLLIQFQNNGVVDDSQLPKDRFSAERLKGVDSTLKIQPAKLEDSAVYLCASSPTYGQGNTEAFFGQGTRLTVV.

The chain employs TRBV7-8 and TRBJ2-7; the match to TRBD1 covers 9 bases. The CDR3 is made up of 16 amino acids. Germline CDR1 and CDR2: SGHVS and FQNEAQ. The trim removed 4 bases at V and 2 bases at J, leaving 9 bases unmatched. The CDR3 region is CASSYSGTGRPYEQYF. In nucleotides, the CDR3 is TGTGCCAGCAGCTATTCCGGGACAGGGCGTCCCTACGAGCAGTACTTC.

This chain joins TRBV7-8 and TRBJ1-1; D is uncertain. The CDR3 extends over 13 amino acids. Trimming shortened V by 4 bases and J by 1 base, and 7 bases separated the two germline ends. Germline V gene data show CDR1 as SGHVS and CDR2 as FQNEAQ. The CDR3 loop reads CASSSQTNTEAFF. The CDR3 bases are TGTGCCAGCAGCTCTCAAACGAACACTGAAGCTTTCTTT. The full variable domain, with the rest looked up from reference TRBV7-8 and TRBJ1-1, is GAGVSQSPRYKVAKRGQDVALRCDPISGHVSLFWYQQALGQGPEFLTYFQNEAQLDKSGLPSDRFFAERPEGSVSTLKIQRTQQEDSAVYLCASSSQTNTEAFFGQGTRLTVV.

A remark on this clone: Sequence at one end of the junction differs from germline and may be a read error. The gene calls are TRBV11-2 and TRBJ1-2; tentative D call: TRBD1 (6 bases). Germline CDR1 reads SGHAT; CDR2 reads FQNNGV. The CDR3 extends over 14 amino acids. The chain's CDR3 is CASSLVDQGYGYTF. Written as DNA, the CDR3 is TGTGCCAGCAGCTTAGTGGATCAGGGGTATGGTTACACCTTC.